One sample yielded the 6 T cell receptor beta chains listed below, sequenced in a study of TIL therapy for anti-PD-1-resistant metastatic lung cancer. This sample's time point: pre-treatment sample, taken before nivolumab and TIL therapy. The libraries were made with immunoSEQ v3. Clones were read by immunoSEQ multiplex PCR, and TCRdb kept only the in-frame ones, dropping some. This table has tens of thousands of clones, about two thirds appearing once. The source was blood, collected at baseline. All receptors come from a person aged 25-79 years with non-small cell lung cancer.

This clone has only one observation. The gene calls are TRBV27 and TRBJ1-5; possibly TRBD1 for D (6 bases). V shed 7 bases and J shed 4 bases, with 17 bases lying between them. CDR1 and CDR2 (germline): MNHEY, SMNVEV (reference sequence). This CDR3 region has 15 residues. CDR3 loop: CASKPGTKGNQPQHF. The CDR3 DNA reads TGTGCCAGCAAACCCGGGACAAAAGGTAATCAGCCCCAGCATTTT.

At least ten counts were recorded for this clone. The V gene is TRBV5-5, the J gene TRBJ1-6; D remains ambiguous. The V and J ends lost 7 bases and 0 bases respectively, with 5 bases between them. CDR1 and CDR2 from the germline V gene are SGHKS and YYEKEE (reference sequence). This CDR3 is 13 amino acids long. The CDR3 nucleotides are TGTGCCAGCCAATTCTCCTATAATTCACCCCTCCACTTT. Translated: CASQFSYNSPLHF.

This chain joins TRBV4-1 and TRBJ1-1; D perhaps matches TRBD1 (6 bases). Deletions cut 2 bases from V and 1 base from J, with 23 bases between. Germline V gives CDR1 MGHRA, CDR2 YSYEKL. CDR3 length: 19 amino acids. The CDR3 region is CASSQRSWAGGTSNTEAFF. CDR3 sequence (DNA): TGCGCCAGCAGCCAAAGATCTTGGGCTGGGGGGACATCGAACACTGAAGCTTTCTTT.

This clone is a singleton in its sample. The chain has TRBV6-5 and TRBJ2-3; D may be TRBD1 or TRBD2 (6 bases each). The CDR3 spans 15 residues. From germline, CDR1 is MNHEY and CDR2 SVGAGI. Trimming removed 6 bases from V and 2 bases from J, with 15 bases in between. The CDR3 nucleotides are TGTGCCAGCAGCCCCAGGGGACTGGCCACAGATACGCAGTATTTT. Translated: CASSPRGLATDTQYF.

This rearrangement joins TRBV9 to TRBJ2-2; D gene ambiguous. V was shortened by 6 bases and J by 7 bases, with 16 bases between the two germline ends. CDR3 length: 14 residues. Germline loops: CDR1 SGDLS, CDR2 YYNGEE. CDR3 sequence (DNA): TGTGCCAGCAAAGGCGGCCCCGAATTCGGGGAGCTGTTTTTT. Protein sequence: CASKGGPEFGELFF.

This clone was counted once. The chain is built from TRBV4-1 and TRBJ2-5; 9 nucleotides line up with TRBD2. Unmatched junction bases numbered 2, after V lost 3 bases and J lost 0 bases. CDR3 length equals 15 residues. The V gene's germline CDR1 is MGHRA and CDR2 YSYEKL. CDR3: CASSHGGRDQETQYF. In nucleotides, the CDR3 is TGCGCCAGCAGCCATGGCGGGAGGGACCAAGAGACCCAGTACTTC.